The entry that follows covers one T cell receptor beta chain sequence. The CDR3 is 17 amino acids. The junction had 10 bases not matched to a gene; V was cut back by 0 bases and J by 7 bases. Germline CDR1 LNHNV, CDR2 YYDKDF (reference sequence). The sample comes from a study of Ad26.COV2.S vaccination and SARS-CoV-2 variants. Measured with immunoSEQ multiplex PCR; TCRdb has only the in-frame clones, and not every one. Of 180,000 or so clones listed, around 88% were seen once; the top ten hold 5.5% to 6%. The sequenced sample was peripheral blood, obtained after recovery from COVID-19. This TCR was recovered from a human donor who had recovered from COVID-19. The rearrangement links TRBV15 to TRBJ1-3; 9 bases align to TRBD1. The CDR3 protein is CATSREVRGQGWNTIYF. CDR3 sequence (DNA): TGTGCCACCAGCAGAGAAGTTCGGGGACAGGGTTGGAACACCATATATTTT. The variable domain in full, completed from reference TRBV15 and TRBJ1-3, reads DAMVIQNPRYQVTQFGKPVTLSCSQTLNHNVMYWYQQKSSQAPKLLFHYYDKDFNNEADTPDNFQSRRPNTSFCFLDIRSPGLGDTAMYLCATSREVRGQGWNTIYFGEGSWLTVV.